The TCR beta chain described here comes from a study of technical replicates of blood from a few donors. This CDR3 contains 15 residues. The ends were cut back, 5 bases at V and 7 bases at J, with 18 bases in the middle. Germline V CDR1 and CDR2: SEHNR, FQNEAQ (reference sequence). Only in-frame clones appear in the TCRdb table, and some are missing; sequencing was by immunoSEQ multiplex PCR. The sample contains 53,000 or so clones, 90% to 95% of which appear only once. The sequence came from a human donor in good health. Some clones in this sample may be carry-over from other donors' samples. Sequencing input: PBMCs. The chain joins TRBV7-9 to TRBJ1-5; TRBD1 might be the D (5 bases). In DNA, the CDR3 is TGTGCCAGCAGCGACCGGGCGGGGGGTCACCAGCCCCAGCATTTT. It encodes CASSDRAGGHQPQHF.